The rows below give T cell receptor beta chains drawn from one sample of a study of blood T cell repertoires in COVID-19. The assay was immunoSEQ multiplex PCR, and TCRdb's table has in-frame clones only and misses some. The sample comprises approximately 190,000 clones, less than 90% of which are singletons, and around 6.3% rests with the top ten. The source material was peripheral blood. The receptors were sampled from a woman aged 40 to 50 with acute or convalescent COVID-19. The CDR3 runs from the conserved cysteine through the conserved F or W. Each record gives: clone size, V gene, CDR3 length, D gene, J gene, CDR3 DNA, CDR3 protein. A D gene is named only where the DNA matches it firmly. Part of the rows lack a size; the others show once, few, many or a class for expanded clones.

-	TRBV16	20	TRBD1	TRBJ2-7	TGTGCCAGCAGCCAAAGGGCCAGACAGGGGGCAAATTTGATCGTCTACGAGCAGTACTTC	CASSQRARQGANLIVYEQYF
-	TRBV6-6	16	-	TRBJ2-5	TGTGCCAGCAGTTACGGGGCAGCGGGCTCCCAAGAGACCCAGTACTTC	CASSYGAAGSQETQYF
-	TRBV15	15	-	TRBJ1-2	TGTGCCACCAGCAGAGAGTGGGCAGGGGACGGGGGCTACACCTTC	CATSREWAGDGGYTF
-	TRBV28	15	-	TRBJ2-1	TGTGCCAGCAGTTTCACTAGAGAGGGCCCCAATGAGCAGTTCTTC	CASSFTREGPNEQFF
-	TRBV5-1	14	TRBD1	TRBJ1-2	TGCGCCAGCAGCCCGGGACAGGGAGTGGGAGGCTACACCTTC	CASSPGQGVGGYTF
-	TRBV13	16	-	TRBJ1-4	TGTGCCAGCAGCCAACTGGGCCTACGGGATAATGAAAAACTGTTTTTT	CASSQLGLRDNEKLFF
once	TRBV7-2	12	-	TRBJ2-3	TGTGCCAGCAGCCGACTGTTAGATACGCAGTATTTT	CASSRLLDTQYF
-	TRBV2	14	-	TRBJ1-4	TGTGCCAGCTTTCTACAGGGCCGAAATGAAAAACTGTTTTTT	CASFLQGRNEKLFF
few	TRBV15	19	TRBD2	TRBJ2-4	TGTGCCACCAGCAGAGATACTAGCGGGGCGGAACTAGCCAAAAACATTCAGTACTTC	CATSRDTSGAELAKNIQYF
-	TRBV6-1	18	-	TRBJ1-5	TGTGCCAGCAGTGCCGGGGTAAGGGCCCCGGGCCCATATCAGCCCCAGCATTTT	CASSAGVRAPGPYQPQHF
-	TRBV30	11	-	TRBJ2-1	TGTGCCTGGAGTCAATTCAATGAGCAGTTCTTC	CAWSQFNEQFF
-	TRBV2	14	-	TRBJ1-2	TGTGCCAGCAGTGAAGTGGAGGGAGACTATGGCTACACCTTC	CASSEVEGDYGYTF
-	TRBV7-2	15	-	TRBJ2-7	TGTGCCAGCAGCCCTAGGGGGACGACCCTCTACGAGCAGTACTTC	CASSPRGTTLYEQYF
few	TRBV19	13	-	TRBJ1-1	TGTGCCAGTAGTATGGGGGGGTACACTGAAGCTTTCTTT	CASSMGGYTEAFF
once	TRBV5-4	15	-	TRBJ2-1	TGTGCCAGCAGCTTGGCGACAGTCTCCTACAATGAGCAGTTCTTC	CASSLATVSYNEQFF
-	TRBV29-1	15	-	TRBJ2-1	TGCAGCGTTGAAGGGCGGGACAGCTCCTACAATGAGCAGTTCTTC	CSVEGRDSSYNEQFF